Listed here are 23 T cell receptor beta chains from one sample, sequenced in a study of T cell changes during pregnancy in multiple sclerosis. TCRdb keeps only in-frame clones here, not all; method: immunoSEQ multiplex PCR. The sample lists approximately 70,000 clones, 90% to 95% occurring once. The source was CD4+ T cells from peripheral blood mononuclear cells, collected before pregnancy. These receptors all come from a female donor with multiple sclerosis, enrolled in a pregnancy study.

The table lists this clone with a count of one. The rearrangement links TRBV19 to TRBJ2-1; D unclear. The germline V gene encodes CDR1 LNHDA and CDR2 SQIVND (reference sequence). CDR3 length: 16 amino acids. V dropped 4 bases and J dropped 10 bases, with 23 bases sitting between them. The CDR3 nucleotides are TGTGCCAGTAGTACGACCCTGTTGACACCGTCTTGGGAGCAGTTCTTC. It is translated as CASSTTLLTPSWEQFF.

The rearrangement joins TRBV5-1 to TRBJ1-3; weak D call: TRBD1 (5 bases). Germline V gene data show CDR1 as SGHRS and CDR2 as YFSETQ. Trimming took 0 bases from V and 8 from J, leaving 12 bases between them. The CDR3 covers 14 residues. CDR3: CASSLDGGVDTIYF. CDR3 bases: TGCGCCAGCAGCTTGGATGGAGGGGTGGACACCATATATTTT.

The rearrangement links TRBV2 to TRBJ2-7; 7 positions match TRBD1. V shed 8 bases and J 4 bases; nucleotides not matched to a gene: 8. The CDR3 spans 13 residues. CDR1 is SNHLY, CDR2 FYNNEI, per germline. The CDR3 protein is CASQRTGLYEQYF. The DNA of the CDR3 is TGTGCCAGCCAAAGGACAGGACTGTACGAGCAGTACTTC.

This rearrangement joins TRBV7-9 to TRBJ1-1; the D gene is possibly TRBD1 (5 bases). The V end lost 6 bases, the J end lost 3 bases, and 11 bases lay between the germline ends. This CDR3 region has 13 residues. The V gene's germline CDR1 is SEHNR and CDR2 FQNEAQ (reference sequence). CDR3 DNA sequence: TGTGCCAGCAGTTTTACGGGGGACACTGAAGCTTTCTTT. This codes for CASSFTGDTEAFF.

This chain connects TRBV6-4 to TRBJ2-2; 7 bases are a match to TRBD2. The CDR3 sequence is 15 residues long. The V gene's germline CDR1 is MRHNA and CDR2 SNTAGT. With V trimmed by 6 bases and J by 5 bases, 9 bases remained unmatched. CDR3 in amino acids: CASREASGRTGELFF. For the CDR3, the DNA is TGTGCCAGCAGAGAGGCTAGCGGTCGGACCGGGGAGCTGTTTTTT.

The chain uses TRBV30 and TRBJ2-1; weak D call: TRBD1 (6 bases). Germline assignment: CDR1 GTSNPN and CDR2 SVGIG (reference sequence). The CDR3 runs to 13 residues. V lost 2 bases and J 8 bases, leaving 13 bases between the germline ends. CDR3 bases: TGTGCCTGGAGTTCACAGGGTATCCATGAGCAGTTCTTC. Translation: CAWSSQGIHEQFF.

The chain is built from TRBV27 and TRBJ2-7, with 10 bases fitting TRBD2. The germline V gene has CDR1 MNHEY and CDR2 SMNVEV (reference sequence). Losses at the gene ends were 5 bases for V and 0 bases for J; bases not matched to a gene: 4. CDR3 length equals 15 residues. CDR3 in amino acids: CASSILAGASYEQYF. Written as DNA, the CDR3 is TGTGCCAGCAGTATCCTAGCGGGGGCCTCCTACGAGCAGTACTTC.

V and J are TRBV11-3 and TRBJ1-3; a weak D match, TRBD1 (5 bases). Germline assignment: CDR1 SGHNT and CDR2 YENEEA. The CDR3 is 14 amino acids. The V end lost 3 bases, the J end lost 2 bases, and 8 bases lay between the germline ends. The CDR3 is CASSFGRAGNTIYF. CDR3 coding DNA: TGTGCCAGCAGCTTCGGCAGGGCTGGAAACACCATATATTTT.

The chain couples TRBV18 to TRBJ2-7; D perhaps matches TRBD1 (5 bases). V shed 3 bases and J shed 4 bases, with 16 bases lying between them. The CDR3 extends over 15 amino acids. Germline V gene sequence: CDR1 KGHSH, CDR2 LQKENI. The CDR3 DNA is TGTGCCAGCTCACCGAGAATGGAGACAGCATACGAGCAGTACTTC. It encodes CASSPRMETAYEQYF.

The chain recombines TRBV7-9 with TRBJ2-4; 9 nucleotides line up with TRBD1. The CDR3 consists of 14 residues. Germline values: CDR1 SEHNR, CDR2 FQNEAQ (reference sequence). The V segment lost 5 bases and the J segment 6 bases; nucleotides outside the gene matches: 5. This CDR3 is CASSQGQGVNIQYF. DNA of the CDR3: TGTGCCAGCAGCCAGGGACAGGGCGTAAACATTCAGTACTTC.

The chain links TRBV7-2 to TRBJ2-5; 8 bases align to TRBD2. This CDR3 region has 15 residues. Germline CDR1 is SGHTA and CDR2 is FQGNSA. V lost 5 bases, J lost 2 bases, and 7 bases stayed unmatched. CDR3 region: CASSASGGIQETQYF. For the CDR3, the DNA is TGTGCCAGCAGCGCGTCGGGGGGGATTCAAGAGACCCAGTACTTC.

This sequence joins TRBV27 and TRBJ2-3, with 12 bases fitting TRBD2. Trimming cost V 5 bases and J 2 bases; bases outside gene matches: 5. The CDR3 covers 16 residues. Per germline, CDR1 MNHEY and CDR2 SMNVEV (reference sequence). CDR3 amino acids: CASSLLAGGYTDTQYF. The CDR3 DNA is TGTGCCAGCAGTCTACTAGCGGGGGGTTACACAGATACGCAGTATTTT.

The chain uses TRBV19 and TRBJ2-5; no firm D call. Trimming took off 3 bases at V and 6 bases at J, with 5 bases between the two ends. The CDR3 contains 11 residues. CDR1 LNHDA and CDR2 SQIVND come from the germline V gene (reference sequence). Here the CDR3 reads CASSIKQTQYF. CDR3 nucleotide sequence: TGTGCCAGTAGTATTAAGCAGACCCAGTACTTC.

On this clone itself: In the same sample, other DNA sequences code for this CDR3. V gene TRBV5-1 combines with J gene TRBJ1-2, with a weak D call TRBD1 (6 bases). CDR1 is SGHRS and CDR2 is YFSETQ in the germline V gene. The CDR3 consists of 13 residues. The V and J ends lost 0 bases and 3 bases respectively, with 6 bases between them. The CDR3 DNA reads TGCGCCAGCAGCTTGGACAGGGACTATGGCTACACCTTC. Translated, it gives CASSLDRDYGYTF. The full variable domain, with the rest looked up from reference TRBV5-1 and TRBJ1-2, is KAGVTQTPRYLIKTRGQQVTLSCSPISGHRSVSWYQQTPGQGLQFLFEYFSETQRNKGNFPGRFSGRQFSNSRSEMNVSTLELGDSALYLCASSLDRDYGYTFGSGTRLTVV.

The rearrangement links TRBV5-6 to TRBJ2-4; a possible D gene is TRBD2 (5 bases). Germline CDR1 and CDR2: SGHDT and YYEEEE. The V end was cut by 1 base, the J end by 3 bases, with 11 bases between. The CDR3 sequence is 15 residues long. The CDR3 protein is CASSLFGVGKNIQYF. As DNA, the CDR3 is TGTGCCAGCAGCTTGTTCGGGGTTGGCAAAAACATTCAGTACTTC.

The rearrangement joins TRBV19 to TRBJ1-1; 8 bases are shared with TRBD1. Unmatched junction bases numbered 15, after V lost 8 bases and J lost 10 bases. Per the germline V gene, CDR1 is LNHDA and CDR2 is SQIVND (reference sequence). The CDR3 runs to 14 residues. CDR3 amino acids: CASGQQGGVGGAFF. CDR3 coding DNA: TGTGCCAGTGGACAACAGGGGGGAGTAGGGGGAGCTTTCTTT.

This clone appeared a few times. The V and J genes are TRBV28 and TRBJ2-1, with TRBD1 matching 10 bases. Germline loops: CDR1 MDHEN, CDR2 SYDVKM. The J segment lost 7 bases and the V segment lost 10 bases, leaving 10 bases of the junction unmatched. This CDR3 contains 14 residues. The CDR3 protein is CATKTGGATNEQFF. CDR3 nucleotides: TGTGCCACCAAGACAGGGGGCGCGACGAATGAGCAGTTCTTC.

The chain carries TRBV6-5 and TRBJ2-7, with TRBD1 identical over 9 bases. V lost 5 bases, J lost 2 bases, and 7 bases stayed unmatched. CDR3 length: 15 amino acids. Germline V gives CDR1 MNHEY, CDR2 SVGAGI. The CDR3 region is CASSRPGQGAYEQYF. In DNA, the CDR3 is TGTGCCAGCAGTCGTCCGGGACAGGGTGCCTACGAGCAGTACTTC.

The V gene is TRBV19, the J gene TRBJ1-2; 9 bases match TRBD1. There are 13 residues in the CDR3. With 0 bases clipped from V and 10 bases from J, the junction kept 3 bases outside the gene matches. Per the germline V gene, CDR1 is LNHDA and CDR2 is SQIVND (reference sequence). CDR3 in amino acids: CASSIDRDRVYTF. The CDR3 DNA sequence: TGTGCCAGTAGTATAGATCGGGACAGGGTCTACACCTTC. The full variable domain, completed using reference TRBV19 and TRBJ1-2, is DGGITQSPKYLFRKEGQNVTLSCEQNLNHDAMYWYRQDPGQGLRLIYYSQIVNDFQKGDIAEGYSVSREKKESFPLTVTSAQKNPTAFYLCASSIDRDRVYTFGSGTRLTVV.

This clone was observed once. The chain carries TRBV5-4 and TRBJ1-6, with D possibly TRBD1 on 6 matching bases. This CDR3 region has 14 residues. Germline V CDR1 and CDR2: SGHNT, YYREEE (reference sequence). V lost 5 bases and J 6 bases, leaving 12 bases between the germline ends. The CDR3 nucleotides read TGTGCCAGCAGTAGGCCAGGGGTTAATTCACCCCTCCACTTT. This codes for CASSRPGVNSPLHF.

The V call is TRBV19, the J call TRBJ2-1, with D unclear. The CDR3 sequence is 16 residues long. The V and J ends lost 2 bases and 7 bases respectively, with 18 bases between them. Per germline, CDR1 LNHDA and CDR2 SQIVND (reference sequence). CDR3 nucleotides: TGTGCCAGTAGTATAAAGTCGGCTGAGAAGAGGAATGAGCAGTTCTTC. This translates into CASSIKSAEKRNEQFF.

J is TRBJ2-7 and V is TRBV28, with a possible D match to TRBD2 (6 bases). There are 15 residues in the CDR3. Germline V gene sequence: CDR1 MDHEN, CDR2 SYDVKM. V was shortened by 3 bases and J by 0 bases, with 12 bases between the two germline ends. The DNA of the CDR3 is TGTGCCAGCAGTTTGGGGACTCTCCTCTCCTACGAGCAGTACTTC. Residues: CASSLGTLLSYEQYF.

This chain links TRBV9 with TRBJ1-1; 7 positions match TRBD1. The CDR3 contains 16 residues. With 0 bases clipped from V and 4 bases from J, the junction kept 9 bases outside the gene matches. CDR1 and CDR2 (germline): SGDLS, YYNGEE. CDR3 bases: TGTGCCAGCAGCGTAGACCCCATACAGGGGATCACTGAAGCTTTCTTT. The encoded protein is CASSVDPIQGITEAFF.